Listed below are T cell receptor beta chains from one sample, sequenced in a study of cytomegalovirus exposure and HLA in healthy donors. The protocol was immunoSEQ multiplex PCR, while the TCRdb copy is restricted to in-frame clones and leaves out a portion. Here the sample spans about 180,000 clones, over 60% being singletons. Sequenced: PBMCs. These receptors all come from a man aged 18 to 29 in good health and CMV-seronegative. Both conserved end residues are part of each CDR3. Each record gives: D gene, J gene, V gene, clone size, CDR3 length, CDR3 protein, CDR3 DNA. The D gene is left open where the match is weak. A row's size may be missing; if present it is once, few, many or a size class.

d_call: TRBD2
j_call: TRBJ2-3
v_call: TRBV6-5
clone_size: NA
cdr3_length: 16
cdr3_aa: CASSWASGGPTDTQYF
cdr3_nt: TGTGCCAGCAGTTGGGCCAGCGGGGGCCCCACAGATACGCAGTATTTT

d_call: TRBD2
j_call: TRBJ2-2
v_call: TRBV30
clone_size: NA
cdr3_length: 16
cdr3_aa: CAWSVLAGAHTGELFF
cdr3_nt: TGTGCCTGGAGTGTACTAGCGGGGGCACACACCGGGGAGCTGTTTTTT

d_call: TRBD1
j_call: TRBJ2-2
v_call: TRBV6-1
clone_size: NA
cdr3_length: 12
cdr3_aa: CARVATDRGLFF
cdr3_nt: TGTGCCAGAGTGGCAACAGACAGGGGATTGTTTTTT

d_call: NA
j_call: TRBJ1-1
v_call: TRBV18
clone_size: NA
cdr3_length: 15
cdr3_aa: CASPNEGTLNTEAFF
cdr3_nt: TGTGCCAGCCCGAATGAGGGAACTTTGAACACTGAAGCTTTCTTT

d_call: NA
j_call: TRBJ2-7
v_call: TRBV27
clone_size: NA
cdr3_length: 16
cdr3_aa: CASSLGGGLNSYEQYF
cdr3_nt: TGTGCCAGCAGTTTAGGGGGCGGGCTAAACTCCTACGAGCAGTACTTC

d_call: NA
j_call: TRBJ1-3
v_call: TRBV6-5
clone_size: NA
cdr3_length: 14
cdr3_aa: CASSYQAGYNTIYF
cdr3_nt: TGTGCCAGCAGTTACCAGGCAGGGTACAACACCATATATTTT

d_call: NA
j_call: TRBJ2-7
v_call: TRBV27
clone_size: NA
cdr3_length: 13
cdr3_aa: CASSVQVSYEQYF
cdr3_nt: TGTGCCAGCAGTGTACAGGTCTCCTACGAGCAGTACTTC

d_call: NA
j_call: TRBJ1-5
v_call: TRBV7-8
clone_size: NA
cdr3_length: 17
cdr3_aa: CASSLEAGVWRNQPQHF
cdr3_nt: TGTGCCAGCAGCTTAGAGGCAGGGGTTTGGAGGAATCAGCCCCAGCATTTT

d_call: TRBD1
j_call: TRBJ2-2
v_call: TRBV5-1
clone_size: NA
cdr3_length: 14
cdr3_aa: CASSSTGASGELFF
cdr3_nt: TGCGCCAGCAGCTCAACAGGGGCTAGCGGGGAGCTGTTTTTT

d_call: NA
j_call: TRBJ1-1
v_call: TRBV9
clone_size: NA
cdr3_length: 14
cdr3_aa: CASSGGRRATEAFF
cdr3_nt: TGTGCCAGCAGCGGGGGGCGGCGGGCAACTGAAGCTTTCTTT

d_call: NA
j_call: TRBJ1-6
v_call: TRBV27
clone_size: few
cdr3_length: 13
cdr3_aa: CASSPGTGSPLHF
cdr3_nt: TGTGCCAGCAGTCCGGGGACTGGGTCACCCCTCCACTTT

d_call: NA
j_call: TRBJ1-1
v_call: TRBV9
clone_size: NA
cdr3_length: 13
cdr3_aa: CASSARGLDEAFF
cdr3_nt: TGTGCCAGCAGCGCGAGAGGGCTTGATGAAGCTTTCTTT

d_call: NA
j_call: TRBJ2-7
v_call: TRBV28
clone_size: NA
cdr3_length: 11
cdr3_aa: CASSWDYEQYF
cdr3_nt: TGTGCCAGCAGTTGGGACTACGAGCAGTACTTC

d_call: TRBD2
j_call: TRBJ2-7
v_call: TRBV10-3
clone_size: NA
cdr3_length: 15
cdr3_aa: CAISEGVAGAYEQYF
cdr3_nt: TGTGCCATCAGTGAGGGGGTAGCGGGTGCCTACGAGCAGTACTTC

d_call: NA
j_call: TRBJ1-3
v_call: TRBV7-6
clone_size: NA
cdr3_length: 16
cdr3_aa: CASGFGGGRSGNTIYF
cdr3_nt: TGTGCCAGCGGATTCGGGGGGGGTCGCTCTGGAAACACCATATATTTT

d_call: TRBD2
j_call: TRBJ2-6
v_call: TRBV28
clone_size: NA
cdr3_length: 18
cdr3_aa: CASSLYWGGSSGANVLTF
cdr3_nt: TGTGCCAGCAGTTTATATTGGGGGGGGTCCTCTGGGGCCAACGTCCTGACTTTC

d_call: NA
j_call: TRBJ1-2
v_call: TRBV5-4
clone_size: once
cdr3_length: 15
cdr3_aa: CASSPRREVSYGYTF
cdr3_nt: TGTGCCAGCAGTCCTCGCAGGGAAGTCAGCTATGGCTACACCTTC

d_call: TRBD2
j_call: TRBJ2-5
v_call: TRBV2
clone_size: once
cdr3_length: 15
cdr3_aa: CASSVLAGGQETQYF
cdr3_nt: TGTGCCAGCAGTGTGCTAGCGGGGGGCCAAGAGACCCAGTACTTC

d_call: TRBD1
j_call: TRBJ1-5
v_call: TRBV30
clone_size: NA
cdr3_length: 13
cdr3_aa: CAWSGQGNQPQHF
cdr3_nt: TGTGCCTGGAGTGGACAGGGGAATCAGCCCCAGCATTTT

d_call: TRBD2
j_call: TRBJ2-3
v_call: TRBV4-1
clone_size: NA
cdr3_length: 17
cdr3_aa: CASSQDREGLATDTQYF
cdr3_nt: TGCGCCAGCAGCCAAGATAGGGAGGGACTAGCCACAGATACGCAGTATTTT

d_call: NA
j_call: TRBJ1-6
v_call: TRBV28
clone_size: NA
cdr3_length: 17
cdr3_aa: CASSSRTGSSYNSPLHF
cdr3_nt: TGTGCCAGCAGTTCTAGGACGGGAAGCTCCTATAATTCACCCCTCCACTTT

d_call: NA
j_call: TRBJ1-5
v_call: TRBV28
clone_size: NA
cdr3_length: 14
cdr3_aa: CASTTGFVNQPQHF
cdr3_nt: TGTGCCAGCACCACAGGGTTCGTAAATCAGCCCCAGCATTTT

d_call: TRBD2
j_call: TRBJ2-3
v_call: TRBV9
clone_size: NA
cdr3_length: 15
cdr3_aa: CASSVRLAGEDTQYF
cdr3_nt: TGCGCCAGCAGCGTCAGACTAGCGGGGGAAGATACGCAGTATTTT

d_call: NA
j_call: TRBJ2-1
v_call: TRBV20-1
clone_size: NA
cdr3_length: 11
cdr3_aa: CSARLVSEQFF
cdr3_nt: TGCAGTGCTCGCCTAGTAAGTGAGCAGTTCTTC

d_call: NA
j_call: TRBJ1-1
v_call: TRBV7-9
clone_size: NA
cdr3_length: 14
cdr3_aa: CASSSREPNTEAFF
cdr3_nt: TGTGCCAGCAGCTCCCGGGAGCCAAACACTGAAGCTTTCTTT

d_call: NA
j_call: TRBJ1-2
v_call: TRBV7-9
clone_size: NA
cdr3_length: 16
cdr3_aa: CASSLAVDSARYGYTF
cdr3_nt: TGTGCCAGCAGCTTAGCGGTCGACTCCGCCCGCTACGGCTACACCTTC

d_call: TRBD2
j_call: TRBJ2-1
v_call: TRBV5-4
clone_size: few
cdr3_length: 19
cdr3_aa: CASSFGRLAGGRTYNEQFF
cdr3_nt: TGTGCCAGCAGCTTCGGTCGGCTAGCGGGAGGGCGGACCTACAATGAGCAGTTCTTC

d_call: NA
j_call: TRBJ1-6
v_call: TRBV5-1
clone_size: NA
cdr3_length: 17
cdr3_aa: CASSLAGGSSYNSPLHF
cdr3_nt: TGCGCCAGCAGCTTGGCCGGCGGGAGCTCCTATAATTCACCCCTCCACTTT

d_call: NA
j_call: TRBJ2-1
v_call: TRBV11-2
clone_size: NA
cdr3_length: 13
cdr3_aa: CASSPSAANEQFF
cdr3_nt: TGTGCCAGCAGCCCGTCCGCGGCTAATGAGCAGTTCTTC

d_call: NA
j_call: TRBJ2-7
v_call: TRBV27
clone_size: NA
cdr3_length: 15
cdr3_aa: CASSLESRKAYEQYF
cdr3_nt: TGTGCCAGCAGTTTAGAAAGCAGGAAGGCCTACGAGCAGTACTTC

d_call: TRBD2
j_call: TRBJ2-7
v_call: TRBV5-1
clone_size: NA
cdr3_length: 13
cdr3_aa: CASRRGAGYEQYF
cdr3_nt: TGCGCCAGCAGGAGAGGAGCGGGGTACGAGCAGTACTTC

d_call: NA
j_call: TRBJ2-3
v_call: TRBV7-8
clone_size: NA
cdr3_length: 15
cdr3_aa: CASSPPGGGTDTQYF
cdr3_nt: TGTGCCAGCAGCCCCCCGGGCGGGGGCACAGATACGCAGTATTTT

d_call: TRBD1
j_call: TRBJ2-7
v_call: TRBV4-1
clone_size: NA
cdr3_length: 13
cdr3_aa: CASSRDSAYEQYF
cdr3_nt: TGCGCCAGCAGCAGGGACAGTGCCTACGAGCAGTACTTC

d_call: TRBD2
j_call: TRBJ2-3
v_call: TRBV30
clone_size: NA
cdr3_length: 16
cdr3_aa: CAWSRTSGSFTDTQYF
cdr3_nt: TGTGCCTGGAGTAGGACTAGCGGGTCCTTCACAGATACGCAGTATTTT

d_call: TRBD1
j_call: TRBJ2-7
v_call: TRBV6-5
clone_size: NA
cdr3_length: 14
cdr3_aa: CASSYSFRGNEQYF
cdr3_nt: TGTGCCAGCAGTTACTCTTTCAGGGGGAACGAGCAGTACTTC

d_call: NA
j_call: TRBJ1-1
v_call: TRBV7-3
clone_size: few
cdr3_length: 15
cdr3_aa: CASSSSGGGGTEAFF
cdr3_nt: TGTGCCAGCAGCTCTAGTGGGGGCGGGGGCACTGAAGCTTTCTTT

d_call: NA
j_call: TRBJ2-4
v_call: TRBV30
clone_size: NA
cdr3_length: 13
cdr3_aa: CASRQEGKNIQYF
cdr3_nt: TGTGCCTCGAGACAGGAGGGAAAAAACATTCAGTACTTC

d_call: NA
j_call: TRBJ1-4
v_call: TRBV6-5
clone_size: NA
cdr3_length: 14
cdr3_aa: CASRRVGGDEKLFF
cdr3_nt: TGTGCCAGCCGCAGGGTAGGGGGAGATGAAAAACTGTTTTTT

d_call: TRBD2
j_call: TRBJ2-7
v_call: TRBV5-1
clone_size: NA
cdr3_length: 16
cdr3_aa: CASSLSGGTRSYEQYF
cdr3_nt: TGCGCCAGCAGCTTGTCGGGAGGGACACGCTCCTACGAGCAGTACTTC

d_call: NA
j_call: TRBJ2-7
v_call: TRBV29-1
clone_size: NA
cdr3_length: 12
cdr3_aa: CSATGWDYEQYF
cdr3_nt: TGCAGCGCCACAGGTTGGGACTACGAGCAGTACTTC

d_call: NA
j_call: TRBJ1-1
v_call: TRBV7-9
clone_size: NA
cdr3_length: 12
cdr3_aa: CASRQGNSEAFF
cdr3_nt: TGTGCCAGCAGACAGGGTAACAGTGAAGCTTTCTTT

d_call: TRBD1
j_call: TRBJ2-7
v_call: TRBV28
clone_size: NA
cdr3_length: 11
cdr3_aa: CASYRGREQYF
cdr3_nt: TGTGCCTCATACAGGGGACGCGAGCAGTACTTC

d_call: TRBD1
j_call: TRBJ1-2
v_call: TRBV5-1
clone_size: NA
cdr3_length: 13
cdr3_aa: CASSPTGDYGYTF
cdr3_nt: TGCGCCAGCAGCCCGACAGGGGACTATGGCTACACCTTC

d_call: NA
j_call: TRBJ2-7
v_call: TRBV27
clone_size: NA
cdr3_length: 16
cdr3_aa: CASSFSTSDPSYEQYF
cdr3_nt: TGTGCCAGCAGTTTCTCCACCAGCGACCCCTCCTACGAGCAGTACTTC

d_call: TRBD2
j_call: TRBJ2-3
v_call: TRBV30
clone_size: NA
cdr3_length: 17
cdr3_aa: CAWTGGGTSGVSDTQYF
cdr3_nt: TGTGCCTGGACAGGGGGAGGGACTAGCGGGGTCTCAGATACGCAGTATTTT

d_call: TRBD1
j_call: TRBJ2-7
v_call: TRBV7-2
clone_size: NA
cdr3_length: 12
cdr3_aa: CASSLYRGEQYF
cdr3_nt: TGTGCCAGCAGCTTATACAGGGGAGAGCAGTACTTC

d_call: NA
j_call: TRBJ2-1
v_call: TRBV11-2
clone_size: NA
cdr3_length: 14
cdr3_aa: CASSNTGLGGEQFF
cdr3_nt: TGTGCCAGCAGCAATACCGGGTTGGGGGGTGAGCAGTTCTTC

d_call: TRBD1
j_call: TRBJ1-4
v_call: TRBV7-2
clone_size: NA
cdr3_length: 15
cdr3_aa: CASSLGGTGDEKLFF
cdr3_nt: TGTGCCAGCAGCTTAGGTGGGACAGGGGACGAAAAACTGTTTTTT

d_call: NA
j_call: TRBJ1-2
v_call: TRBV10-3
clone_size: few
cdr3_length: 13
cdr3_aa: CAISDSGRGGYTF
cdr3_nt: TGTGCCATCAGTGATTCGGGGAGGGGTGGCTACACCTTC

d_call: NA
j_call: TRBJ1-1
v_call: TRBV7-8
clone_size: NA
cdr3_length: 14
cdr3_aa: CASSPLDINTEAFF
cdr3_nt: TGTGCCAGCAGCCCATTGGACATTAACACTGAAGCTTTCTTT